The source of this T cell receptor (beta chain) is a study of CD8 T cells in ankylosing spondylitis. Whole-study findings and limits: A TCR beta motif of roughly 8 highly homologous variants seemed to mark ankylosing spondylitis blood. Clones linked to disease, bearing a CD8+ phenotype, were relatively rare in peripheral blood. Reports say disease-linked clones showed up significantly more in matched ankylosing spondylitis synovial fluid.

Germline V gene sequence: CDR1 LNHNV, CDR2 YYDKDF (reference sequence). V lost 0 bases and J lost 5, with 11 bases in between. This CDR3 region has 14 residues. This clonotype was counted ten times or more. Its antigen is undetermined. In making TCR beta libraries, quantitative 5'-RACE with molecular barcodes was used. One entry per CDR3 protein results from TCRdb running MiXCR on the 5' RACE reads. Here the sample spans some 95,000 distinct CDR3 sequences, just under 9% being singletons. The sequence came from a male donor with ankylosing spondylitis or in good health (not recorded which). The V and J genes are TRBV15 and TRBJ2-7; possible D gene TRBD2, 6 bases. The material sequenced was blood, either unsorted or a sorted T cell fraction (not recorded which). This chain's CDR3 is CATSRDQGGDEQYF. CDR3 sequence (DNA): TGTGCCACCAGCAGAGATCAGGGAGGCGACGAGCAGTACTTC.